These 5 T cell receptor beta chains were sequenced from one sample in a study of blood T cells in healthy people across ages (dated by TCRdb to about 2015). The protocol used for the library was 5' RACE. The run used an Illumina HiSeq 2500. A second PCR of 7 to 11 cycles was performed with a sample-barcoded 5' primer and a J-beta primer mix. The public reads were run again by TCRdb, first through fastp at Q25 and then through MiXCR, and only productive beta chains were kept. One record per CDR3 amino acid sequence lists the most common genes and DNA. In all, the sample holds approximately 850,000 distinct CDR3 sequences, and 44% of those were seen once. The ten largest clonotypes hold about 21% of the sample. The sample taken for sequencing was blood. The receptors stem from a man in his sixties in good health.

This clonotype was seen more than once but under ten times. The J gene is TRBJ2-5, the V gene TRBV4-1; 11 bases are a match to TRBD2. The CDR3 length is 15 residues. V lost 3 bases, J lost 3 bases, and 3 bases stayed unmatched. Germline CDR1 MGHRA, CDR2 YSYEKL. Here the CDR3 reads CASSQRSGGEETQYF. DNA for the CDR3: TGCGCCAGCAGCCAGCGTAGCGGGGGGGAAGAGACCCAGTACTTC.

This clonotype showed up just a few times. The rearrangement uses TRBV20-1 and TRBJ2-7, with D hard to call. Per germline, CDR1 DFQATT and CDR2 SNEGSKA (reference sequence). The CDR3 covers 11 residues. CDR3 amino acids: CSPRMVDEQYF. CDR3 DNA sequence: TGCAGCCCTCGGATGGTGGACGAGCAGTACTTC.

The chain is built from TRBV6-2 or TRBV6-3 and TRBJ2-1; 10 bases line up with TRBD2. Germline V lookup: CDR1 MNHEY, CDR2 SVGEGT. Germline trimming cut 5 bases from V and 8 bases from J; bases unmatched to any gene: 9. This CDR3 has 15 amino acids. The CDR3 protein is CASSRARAGGDEQFF. The CDR3 DNA follows: TGTGCCAGCAGTCGAGCTAGAGCGGGGGGGGATGAGCAGTTCTTC.

This clonotype is a singleton in its sample. V and J are TRBV20-1 and TRBJ2-7, with 10 bases aligning to TRBD2. The germline V gene encodes CDR1 DFQATT and CDR2 SNEGSKA (reference sequence). With 6 bases clipped from V and 2 bases from J, the junction kept 10 bases outside the gene matches. CDR3 length: 15 residues. DNA for the CDR3: TGCAGTGCCCAATCGGGAGCGGGAGGGCCCTACGAGCAGTACTTC. Its translation: CSAQSGAGGPYEQYF.

The chain is built from TRBV6-6 and TRBJ2-3; 9 nucleotides agree with TRBD2. Trimming at V came to 7 bases and at J to 7 bases, leaving 12 bases not matched to a gene. CDR1 MNHNY and CDR2 SVGAGI come from the germline V gene (reference sequence). This CDR3 contains 15 residues. The CDR3 protein is CASNRAGGFPNTQYF. The CDR3 nucleotides are TGTGCCAGCAACCGAGCGGGGGGCTTCCCGAATACGCAGTATTTT.